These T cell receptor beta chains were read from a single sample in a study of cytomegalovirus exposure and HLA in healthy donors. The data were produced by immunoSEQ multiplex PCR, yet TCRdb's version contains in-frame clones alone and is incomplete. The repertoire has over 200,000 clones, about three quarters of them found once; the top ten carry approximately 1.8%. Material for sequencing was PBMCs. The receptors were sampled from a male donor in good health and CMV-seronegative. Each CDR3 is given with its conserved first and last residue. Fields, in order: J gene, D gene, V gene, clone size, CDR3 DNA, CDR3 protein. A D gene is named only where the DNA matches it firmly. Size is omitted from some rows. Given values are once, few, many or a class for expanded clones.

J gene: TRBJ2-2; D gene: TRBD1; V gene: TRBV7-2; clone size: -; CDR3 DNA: TGTGCCAGCAGACCCCGACAGGGGGCGTTTTCCGGGGAGCTGTTTTTT; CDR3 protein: CASRPRQGAFSGELFF
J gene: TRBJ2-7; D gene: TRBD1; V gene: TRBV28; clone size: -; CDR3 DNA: TGTGCCAGCAGTTCCAGGGACAGGGGAGATGAGCAGTACTTC; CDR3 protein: CASSSRDRGDEQYF
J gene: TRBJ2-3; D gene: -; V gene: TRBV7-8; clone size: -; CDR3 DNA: TGTGCCAGCAGCGAAGGGAGCGGGCACCTAAACACAGATACGCAGTATTTT; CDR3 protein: CASSEGSGHLNTDTQYF
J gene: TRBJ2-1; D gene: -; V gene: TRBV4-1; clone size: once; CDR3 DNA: TGCGCCAGCAGCTGGTACAGGGAAAAGAACAATGAGCAGTTCTTC; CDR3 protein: CASSWYREKNNEQFF
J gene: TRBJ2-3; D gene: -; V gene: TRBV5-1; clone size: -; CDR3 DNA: TGCGCCAGCAGCCTGCGCACCTCTAGCACAGATACGCAGTATTTT; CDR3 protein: CASSLRTSSTDTQYF
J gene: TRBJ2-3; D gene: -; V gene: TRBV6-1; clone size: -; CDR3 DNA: TGTGCCTCCAGGGCAGCACACACAGATACGCAGTATTTT; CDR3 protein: CASRAAHTDTQYF
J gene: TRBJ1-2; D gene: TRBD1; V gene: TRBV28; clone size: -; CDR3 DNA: TGTGCCAGCAGTTCCGGGACAGGGGGCGTCTACTATGGCTACACCTTC; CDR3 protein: CASSSGTGGVYYGYTF
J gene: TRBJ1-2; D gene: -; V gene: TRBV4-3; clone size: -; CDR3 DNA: TGCGCCAGCAGCCAAAGGGGCAGGGTTCCTCCAGGCTACACCTTC; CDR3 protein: CASSQRGRVPPGYTF
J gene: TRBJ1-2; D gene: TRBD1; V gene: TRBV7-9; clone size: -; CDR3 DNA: TGTGCCAGCAGCTTAGCCCCGGACAGGGCTACAAACTATGGCTACACCTTC; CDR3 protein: CASSLAPDRATNYGYTF
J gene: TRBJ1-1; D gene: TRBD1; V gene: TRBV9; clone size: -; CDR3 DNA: TGTGCCAGCAGCGTTCGGGACAGTAGAAACACTGAAGCTTTCTTT; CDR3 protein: CASSVRDSRNTEAFF
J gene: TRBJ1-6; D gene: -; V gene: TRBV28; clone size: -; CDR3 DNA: TGTGCCAGCACAGAAGCAGGTCGAAATTCACCCCTCCACTTT; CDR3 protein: CASTEAGRNSPLHF
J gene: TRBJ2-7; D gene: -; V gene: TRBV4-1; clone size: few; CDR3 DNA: TGCGCCAGCAGCCAACCCCGACAGGGACTCTCCTACGAGCAGTACTTC; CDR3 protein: CASSQPRQGLSYEQYF
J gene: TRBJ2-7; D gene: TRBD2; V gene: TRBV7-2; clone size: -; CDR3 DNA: TGTGCCAGCAGCCACACCGGGACTAGCGGGAGCAATCTCTACGAGCAGTACTTC; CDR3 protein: CASSHTGTSGSNLYEQYF
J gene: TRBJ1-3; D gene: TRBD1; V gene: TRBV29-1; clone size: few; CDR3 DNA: TGCAGCGCGTGGACAGGGGGCTGGGACACCATATATTTT; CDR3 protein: CSAWTGGWDTIYF
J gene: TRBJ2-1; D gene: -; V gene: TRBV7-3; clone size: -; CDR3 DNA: TGTGCCAGCAGCTCCTCCAGATACAATGAGCAGTTCTTC; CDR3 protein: CASSSSRYNEQFF
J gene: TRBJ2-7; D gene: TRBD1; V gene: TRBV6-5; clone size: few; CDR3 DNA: TGTGCCAGCAGTTACTCCCTGACAGGGGAGGACTACGAGCAGTACTTC; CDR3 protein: CASSYSLTGEDYEQYF
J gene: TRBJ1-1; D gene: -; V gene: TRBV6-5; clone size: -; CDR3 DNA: TGTGCCAGCATGAGGGCACTGAACACTGAAGCTTTCTTT; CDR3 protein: CASMRALNTEAFF
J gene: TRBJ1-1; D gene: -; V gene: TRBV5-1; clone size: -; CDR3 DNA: TGCGCCAGCAGCTCCCAGGGTAGTACTGAAGCTTTCTTT; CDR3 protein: CASSSQGSTEAFF
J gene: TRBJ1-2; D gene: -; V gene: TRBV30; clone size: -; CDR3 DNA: TGTGCCTGGAGTGTACAGAGGGAGGCGTCATATGGCTACACCTTC; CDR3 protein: CAWSVQREASYGYTF
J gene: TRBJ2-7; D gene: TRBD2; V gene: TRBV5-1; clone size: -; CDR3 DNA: TGCGCCAGCAGCCAAGAGCCGGGAGGTACCTACGAGCAGTACTTC; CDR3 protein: CASSQEPGGTYEQYF
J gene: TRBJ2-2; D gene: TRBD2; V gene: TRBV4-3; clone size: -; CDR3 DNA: TGCGCCAGCTGCGAAGGGGCTAGCGGGAGTGACGGGGAGCTGTTTTTT; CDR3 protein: CASCEGASGSDGELFF
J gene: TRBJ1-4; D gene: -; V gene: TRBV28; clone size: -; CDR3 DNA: TGTGCCAGCACCCCTTTGGGGGGGCTTTGGGAAAAACTGTTTTTT; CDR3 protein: CASTPLGGLWEKLFF
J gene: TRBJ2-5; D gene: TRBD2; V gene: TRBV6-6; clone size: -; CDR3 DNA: TGTGCCAGCAGGTCTAGCGGGAGGGAGACCCAGTACTTC; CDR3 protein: CASRSSGRETQYF
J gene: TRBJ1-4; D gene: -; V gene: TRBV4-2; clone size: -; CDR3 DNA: TGTGCCAGCAGCCAGGGGTCGGGGGGTGCACTTACTAATGAAAAACTGTTTTTT; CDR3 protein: CASSQGSGGALTNEKLFF
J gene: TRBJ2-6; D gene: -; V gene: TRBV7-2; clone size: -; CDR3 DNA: TGTGCCAGCAGCTTAGAGTCCAGAATGGCCAACGTCCTGACTTTC; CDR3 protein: CASSLESRMANVLTF
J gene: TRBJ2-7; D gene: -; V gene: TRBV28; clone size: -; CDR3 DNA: TGTGCCAGCGCCACCCTGGGGGCAGGGGTCAATTACGAGCAGTACTTC; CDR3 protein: CASATLGAGVNYEQYF
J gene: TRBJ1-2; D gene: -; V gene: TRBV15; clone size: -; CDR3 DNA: TGTGCCACCAGCGGTGGCGGCTATGGCTACACCTTC; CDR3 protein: CATSGGGYGYTF
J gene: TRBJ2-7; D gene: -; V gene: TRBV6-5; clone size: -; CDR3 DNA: TGTGCCAGCAGCCGACATTCGACCTCCTACGAGCAGTACTTC; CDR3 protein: CASSRHSTSYEQYF
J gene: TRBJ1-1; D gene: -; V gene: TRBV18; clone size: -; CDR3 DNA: TGTGCCAGCTCACTTCAGGCAAACACTGAAGCTTTCTTT; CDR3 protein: CASSLQANTEAFF
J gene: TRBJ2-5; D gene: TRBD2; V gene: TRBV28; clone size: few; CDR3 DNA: TGTGCCAGCAGGGGGGGACTAGCGGGCGTCCCGGCGGAGACCCAGTACTTC; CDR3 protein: CASRGGLAGVPAETQYF
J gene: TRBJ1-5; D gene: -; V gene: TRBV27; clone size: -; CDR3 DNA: TGTGCCAGCAGAGGGGAAAAGTATCAGCCCCAGCATTTT; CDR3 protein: CASRGEKYQPQHF
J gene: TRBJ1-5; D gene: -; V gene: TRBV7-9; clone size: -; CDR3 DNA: TGTGCCAGCAGCTTAAGAGGGGGTATCAATCAGCCCCAGCATTTT; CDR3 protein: CASSLRGGINQPQHF
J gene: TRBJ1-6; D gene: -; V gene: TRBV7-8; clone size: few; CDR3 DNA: TGTGCCAGCAGGCTACAGGGTGTTTTCTATAATTCACCCCTCCACTTT; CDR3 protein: CASRLQGVFYNSPLHF
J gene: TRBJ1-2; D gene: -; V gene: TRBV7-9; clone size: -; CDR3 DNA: TGTGCCAGCAGCCCCGAGGGAGCATATGGCTACACCTTC; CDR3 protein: CASSPEGAYGYTF
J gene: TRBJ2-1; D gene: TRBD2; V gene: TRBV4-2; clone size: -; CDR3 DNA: TGTGCCAGCAGCCAAGATCAAGGGACTAGCGGGGGGGAGCAGTTCTTC; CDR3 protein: CASSQDQGTSGGEQFF
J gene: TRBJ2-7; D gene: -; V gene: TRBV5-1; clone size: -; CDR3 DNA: TGCGCCAGCAGCTTGGAGGGGGGGTCCTACGAGCAGTACTTC; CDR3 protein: CASSLEGGSYEQYF
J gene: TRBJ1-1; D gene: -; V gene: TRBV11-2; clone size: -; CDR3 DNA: TGTGCCAGCAGCTCAGGGTGGTTGGGTGAAGCTTTCTTT; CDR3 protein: CASSSGWLGEAFF
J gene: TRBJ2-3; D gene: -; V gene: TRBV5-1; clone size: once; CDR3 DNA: TGCGCCAGCAGCTTGGTGGCAGGAGGGACAGATACGCAGTATTTT; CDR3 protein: CASSLVAGGTDTQYF
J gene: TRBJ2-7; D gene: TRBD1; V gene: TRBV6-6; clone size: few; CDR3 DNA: TGTGCCAGCAGACGCCCGGGACAGGGAGAGCAGTACTTC; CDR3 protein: CASRRPGQGEQYF
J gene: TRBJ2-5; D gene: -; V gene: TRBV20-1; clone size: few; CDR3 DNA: TGCAGTGCTAGTCAAGAGGAGACCCAGTACTTC; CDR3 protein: CSASQEETQYF
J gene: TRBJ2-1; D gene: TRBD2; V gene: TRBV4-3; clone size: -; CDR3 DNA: TGCGCCAGCAGCCAGGCGGGAGGGTACAATGAGCAGTTCTTC; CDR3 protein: CASSQAGGYNEQFF
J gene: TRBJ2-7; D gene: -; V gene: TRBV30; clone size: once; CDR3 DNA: TGTGCCTGGAGTGTTCAGGCAGTGGGGCACTACGAGCAGTACTTC; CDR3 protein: CAWSVQAVGHYEQYF